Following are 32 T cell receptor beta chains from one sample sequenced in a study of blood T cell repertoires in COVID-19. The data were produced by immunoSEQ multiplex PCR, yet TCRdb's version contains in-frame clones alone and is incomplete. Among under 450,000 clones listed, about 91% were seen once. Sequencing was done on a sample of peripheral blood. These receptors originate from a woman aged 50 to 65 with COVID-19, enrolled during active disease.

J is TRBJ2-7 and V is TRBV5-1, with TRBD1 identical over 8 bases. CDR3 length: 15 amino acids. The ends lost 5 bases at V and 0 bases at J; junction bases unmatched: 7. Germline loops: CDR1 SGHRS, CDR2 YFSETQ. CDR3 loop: CASRPQGANSYEQYF. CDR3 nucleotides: TGCGCCAGCAGACCTCAGGGGGCGAACTCCTACGAGCAGTACTTC.

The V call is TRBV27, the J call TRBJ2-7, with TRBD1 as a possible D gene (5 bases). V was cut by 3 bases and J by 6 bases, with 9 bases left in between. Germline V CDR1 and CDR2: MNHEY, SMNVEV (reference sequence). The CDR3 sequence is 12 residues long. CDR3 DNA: TGTGCCAGCAGTTTGTTGGGGCGCGAGCAGTACTTC. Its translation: CASSLLGREQYF.

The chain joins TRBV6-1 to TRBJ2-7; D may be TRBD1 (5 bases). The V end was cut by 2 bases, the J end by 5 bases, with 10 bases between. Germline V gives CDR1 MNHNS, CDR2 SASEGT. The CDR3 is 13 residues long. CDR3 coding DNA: TGTGCCAGCAGTGAACAAGGGGTGAACGAGCAGTACTTC. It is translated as CASSEQGVNEQYF.

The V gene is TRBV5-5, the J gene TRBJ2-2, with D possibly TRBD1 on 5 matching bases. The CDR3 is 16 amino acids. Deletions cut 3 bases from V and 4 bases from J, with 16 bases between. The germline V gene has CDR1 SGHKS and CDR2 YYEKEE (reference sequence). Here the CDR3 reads CASSWPLRAVTGELFF. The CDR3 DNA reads TGTGCCAGCAGCTGGCCCCTCAGGGCCGTCACCGGGGAGCTGTTTTTT.

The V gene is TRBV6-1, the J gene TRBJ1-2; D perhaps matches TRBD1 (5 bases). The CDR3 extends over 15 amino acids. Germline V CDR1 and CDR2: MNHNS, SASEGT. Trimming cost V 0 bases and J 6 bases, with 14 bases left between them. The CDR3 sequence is CASSEARGIPNGYTF. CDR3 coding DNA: TGTGCCAGCAGTGAAGCGCGGGGGATCCCTAATGGCTACACCTTC.

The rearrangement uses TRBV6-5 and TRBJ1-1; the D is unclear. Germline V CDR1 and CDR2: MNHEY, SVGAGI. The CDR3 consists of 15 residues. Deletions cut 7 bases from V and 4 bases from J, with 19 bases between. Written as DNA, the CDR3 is TGTGCCAGCACCTATAATGACTGGGCGGGCACTGAAGCTTTCTTT. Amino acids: CASTYNDWAGTEAFF.

The CDR3 here is CASSLLWTSTTGYTF. As DNA, the CDR3 is TGCGCCAGCAGCCTTCTATGGACTTCGACGACTGGCTACACCTTC. The rearrangement links TRBV5-1 to TRBJ1-2; D gene ambiguous. V lost 4 bases and J lost 7, with 20 bases in between. Germline CDR1 and CDR2: SGHRS and YFSETQ. The CDR3 totals 15 residues.

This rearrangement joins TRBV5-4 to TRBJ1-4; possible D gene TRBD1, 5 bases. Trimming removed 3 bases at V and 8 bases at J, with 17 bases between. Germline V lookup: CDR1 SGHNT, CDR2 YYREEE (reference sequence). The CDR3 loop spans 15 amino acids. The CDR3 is CASSSGYGGEEKLFF. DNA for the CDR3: TGTGCCAGCAGCTCGGGGTACGGGGGTGAGGAAAAACTGTTTTTT. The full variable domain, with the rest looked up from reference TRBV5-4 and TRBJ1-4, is ETGVTQSPTHLIKTRGQQVTLRCSSQSGHNTVSWYQQALGQGPQFIFQYYREEENGRGNFPPRFSGLQFPNYSSELNVNALELDDSALYLCASSSGYGGEEKLFFGSGTQLSVL.

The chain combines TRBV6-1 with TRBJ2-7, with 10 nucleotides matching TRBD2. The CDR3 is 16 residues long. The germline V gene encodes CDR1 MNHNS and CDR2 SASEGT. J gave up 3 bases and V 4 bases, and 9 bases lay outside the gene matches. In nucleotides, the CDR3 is TGTGCCAGCAGTGTATCTAGCGGGGGAGGAATCTACGAGCAGTACTTC. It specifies CASSVSSGGGIYEQYF.

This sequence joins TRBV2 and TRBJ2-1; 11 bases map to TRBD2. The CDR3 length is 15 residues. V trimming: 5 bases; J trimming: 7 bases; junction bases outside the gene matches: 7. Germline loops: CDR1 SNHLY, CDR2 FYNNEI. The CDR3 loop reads CASSSTSGVINEQFF. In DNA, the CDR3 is TGTGCCAGCAGTTCGACTAGCGGGGTTATTAATGAGCAGTTCTTC.

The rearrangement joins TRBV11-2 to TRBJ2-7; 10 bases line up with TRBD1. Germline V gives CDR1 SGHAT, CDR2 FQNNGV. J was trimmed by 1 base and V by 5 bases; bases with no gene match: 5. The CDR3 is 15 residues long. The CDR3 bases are TGTGCCAGCAGCCACGGACAGGGGGGATCCTACGAGCAGTACTTC. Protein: CASSHGQGGSYEQYF.

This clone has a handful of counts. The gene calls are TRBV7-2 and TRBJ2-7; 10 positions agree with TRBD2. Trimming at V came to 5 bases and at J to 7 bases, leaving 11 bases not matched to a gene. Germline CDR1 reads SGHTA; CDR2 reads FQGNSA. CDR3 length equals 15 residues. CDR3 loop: CASSPRGAGGTEQYF. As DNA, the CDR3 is TGTGCCAGCAGCCCCAGGGGAGCGGGGGGGACTGAGCAGTACTTC.

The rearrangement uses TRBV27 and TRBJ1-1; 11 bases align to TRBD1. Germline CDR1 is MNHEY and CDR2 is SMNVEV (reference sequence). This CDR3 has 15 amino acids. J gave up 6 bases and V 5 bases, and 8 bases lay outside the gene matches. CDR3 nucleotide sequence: TGTGCCAGCAGTCCTCGGGACAGGGGGAGGGCTGAAGCTTTCTTT. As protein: CASSPRDRGRAEAFF.

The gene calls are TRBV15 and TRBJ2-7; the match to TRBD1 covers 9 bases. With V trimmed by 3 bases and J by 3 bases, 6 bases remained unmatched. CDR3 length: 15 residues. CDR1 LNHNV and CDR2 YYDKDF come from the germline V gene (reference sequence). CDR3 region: CATSRGQGRRYEQYF. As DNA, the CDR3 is TGTGCCACCAGCAGGGGACAGGGCCGGCGCTACGAGCAGTACTTC.

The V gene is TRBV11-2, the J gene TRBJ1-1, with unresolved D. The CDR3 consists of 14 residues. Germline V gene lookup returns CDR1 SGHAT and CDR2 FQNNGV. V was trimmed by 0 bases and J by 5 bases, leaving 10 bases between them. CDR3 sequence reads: CASSLDSRRTEAFF. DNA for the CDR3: TGTGCCAGCAGCTTAGACTCGAGGAGGACTGAAGCTTTCTTT.

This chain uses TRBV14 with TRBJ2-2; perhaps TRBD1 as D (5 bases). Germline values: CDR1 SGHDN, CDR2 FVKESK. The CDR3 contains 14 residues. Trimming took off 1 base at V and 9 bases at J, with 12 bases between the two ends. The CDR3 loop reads CASSQVEWGRELFF. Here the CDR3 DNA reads TGTGCCAGCAGCCAAGTGGAGTGGGGCCGGGAGCTGTTTTTT.

CDR3 loop: CASSIPSGGVETQYF. The DNA for the CDR3 is TGTGCCAGTAGTATCCCTAGCGGGGGGGTCGAGACCCAGTACTTC. The rearrangement links TRBV19 to TRBJ2-5; 12 bases line up with TRBD2. This CDR3 region has 15 residues. The ends lost 3 bases at V and 5 bases at J; junction bases unmatched: 4. Germline loops: CDR1 LNHDA, CDR2 SQIVND (reference sequence).

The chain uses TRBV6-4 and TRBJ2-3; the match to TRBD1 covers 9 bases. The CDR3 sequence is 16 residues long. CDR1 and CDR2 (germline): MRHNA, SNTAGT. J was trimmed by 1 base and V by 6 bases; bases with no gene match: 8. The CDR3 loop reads CASSEQGAGGTDTQYF. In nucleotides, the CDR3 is TGTGCCAGCAGCGAACAGGGGGCTGGGGGCACAGATACGCAGTATTTT.

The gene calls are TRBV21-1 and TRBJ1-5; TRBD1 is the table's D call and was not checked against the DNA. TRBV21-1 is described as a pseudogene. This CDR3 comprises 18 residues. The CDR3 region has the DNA TGTGCCAGCAGCAATCGGACAGGGTTTGGCGGCAGCAATCAGCCCCAGCATTTT. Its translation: CASSNRTGFGGSNQPQHF.

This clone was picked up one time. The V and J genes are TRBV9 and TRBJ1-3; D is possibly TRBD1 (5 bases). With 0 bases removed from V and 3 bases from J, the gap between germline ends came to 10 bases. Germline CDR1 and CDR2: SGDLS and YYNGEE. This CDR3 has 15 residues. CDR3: CASSVERQRGNTIYF. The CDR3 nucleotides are TGTGCCAGCAGCGTAGAAAGACAGCGTGGAAACACCATATATTTT. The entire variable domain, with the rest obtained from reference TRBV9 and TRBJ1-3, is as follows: DSGVTQTPKHLITATGQRVTLRCSPRSGDLSVYWYQQSLDQGLQFLIQYYNGEERAKGNILERFSAQQFPDLHSELNLSSLELGDSALYFCASSVERQRGNTIYFGEGSWLTVV.

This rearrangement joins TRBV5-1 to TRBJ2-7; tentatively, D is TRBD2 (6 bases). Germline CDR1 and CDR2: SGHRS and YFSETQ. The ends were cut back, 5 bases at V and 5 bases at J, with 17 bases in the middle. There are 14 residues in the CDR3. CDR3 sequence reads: CASSGTHPGDEQYF. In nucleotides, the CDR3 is TGCGCCAGCAGTGGAACTCACCCGGGAGACGAGCAGTACTTC.

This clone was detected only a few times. CDR3 in DNA: TGTGCCAGCAGTGAGGAGCCCCTGAACACTGAAGCTTTCTTT. Translation gives CASSEEPLNTEAFF. The chain couples TRBV25-1 to TRBJ1-1; D is unresolved. CDR1 and CDR2 from the germline V gene are MGHDK and SYGVNS. The length of the CDR3 is 14 residues. V gave up 3 bases and J gave up 0 bases, with 8 bases separating them.

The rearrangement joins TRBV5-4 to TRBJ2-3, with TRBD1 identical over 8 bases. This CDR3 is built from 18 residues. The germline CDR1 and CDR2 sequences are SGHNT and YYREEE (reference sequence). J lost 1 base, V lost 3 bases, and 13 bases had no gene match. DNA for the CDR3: TGTGCCAGCAGCTCTCCCCAAAGGGGACAGGTAGGCACAGATACGCAGTATTTT. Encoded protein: CASSSPQRGQVGTDTQYF.

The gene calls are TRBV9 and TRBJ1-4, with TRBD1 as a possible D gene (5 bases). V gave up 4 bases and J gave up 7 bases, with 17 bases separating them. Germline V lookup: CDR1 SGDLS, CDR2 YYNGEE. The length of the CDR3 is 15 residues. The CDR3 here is CASSPGGGRGEKLFF. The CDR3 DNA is TGTGCCAGCAGCCCCGGGGGGGGACGGGGTGAAAAACTGTTTTTT. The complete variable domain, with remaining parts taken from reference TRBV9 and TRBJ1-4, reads DSGVTQTPKHLITATGQRVTLRCSPRSGDLSVYWYQQSLDQGLQFLIQYYNGEERAKGNILERFSAQQFPDLHSELNLSSLELGDSALYFCASSPGGGRGEKLFFGSGTQLSVL.

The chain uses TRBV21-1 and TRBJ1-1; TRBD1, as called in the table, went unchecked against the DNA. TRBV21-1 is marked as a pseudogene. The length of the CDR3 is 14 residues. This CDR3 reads CASSPTGGATEAFF. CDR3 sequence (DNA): TGTGCCAGCAGCCCGACAGGGGGAGCGACTGAAGCTTTCTTT.

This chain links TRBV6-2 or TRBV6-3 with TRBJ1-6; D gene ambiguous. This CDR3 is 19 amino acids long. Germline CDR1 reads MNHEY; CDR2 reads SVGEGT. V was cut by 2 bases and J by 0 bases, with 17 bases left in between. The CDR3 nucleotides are TGTGCCAGCAGTTACCCTGGCCCGGGGAAGAGCTCCTATAATTCACCCCTCCACTTT. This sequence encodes CASSYPGPGKSSYNSPLHF.

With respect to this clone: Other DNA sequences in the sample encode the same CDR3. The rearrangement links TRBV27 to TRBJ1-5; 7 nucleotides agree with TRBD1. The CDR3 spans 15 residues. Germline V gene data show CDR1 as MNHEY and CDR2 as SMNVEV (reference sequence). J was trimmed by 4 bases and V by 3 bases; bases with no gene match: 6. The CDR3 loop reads CASSLGQGGNQPQHF. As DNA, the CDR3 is TGTGCCAGCAGTTTGGGGCAGGGGGGAAATCAGCCCCAGCATTTT.

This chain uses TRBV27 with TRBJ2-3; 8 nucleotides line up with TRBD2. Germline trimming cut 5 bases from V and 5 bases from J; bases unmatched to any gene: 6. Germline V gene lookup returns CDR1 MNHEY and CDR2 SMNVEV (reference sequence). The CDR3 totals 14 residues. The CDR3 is CASSPGGVQDTQYF. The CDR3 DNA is TGTGCCAGCAGTCCGGGGGGGGTACAAGATACGCAGTATTTT.

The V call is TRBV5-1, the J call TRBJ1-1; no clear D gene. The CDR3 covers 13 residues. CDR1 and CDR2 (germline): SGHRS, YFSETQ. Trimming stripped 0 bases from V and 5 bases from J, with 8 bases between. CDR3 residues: CASSLGGRTEAFF. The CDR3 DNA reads TGCGCCAGCAGCTTGGGTGGGAGGACTGAAGCTTTCTTT.

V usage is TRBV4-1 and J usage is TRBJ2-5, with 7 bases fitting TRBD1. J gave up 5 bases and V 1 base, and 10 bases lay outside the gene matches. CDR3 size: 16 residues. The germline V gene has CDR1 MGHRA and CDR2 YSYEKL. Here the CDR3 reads CASSQGQGPRGETQYF. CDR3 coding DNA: TGCGCCAGCAGCCAAGGCCAGGGTCCCAGGGGGGAGACCCAGTACTTC.

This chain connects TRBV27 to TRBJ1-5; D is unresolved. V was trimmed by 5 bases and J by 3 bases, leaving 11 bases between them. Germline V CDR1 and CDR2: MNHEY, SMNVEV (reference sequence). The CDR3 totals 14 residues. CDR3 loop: CASSPSGVNQPQHF. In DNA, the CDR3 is TGTGCCAGCAGTCCTAGCGGGGTCAATCAGCCCCAGCATTTT.

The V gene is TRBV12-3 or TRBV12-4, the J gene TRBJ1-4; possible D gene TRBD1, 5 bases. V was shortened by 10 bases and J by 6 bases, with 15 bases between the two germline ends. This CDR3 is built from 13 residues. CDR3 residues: CATSGAGHEKLFF. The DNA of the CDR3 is TGTGCCACGAGCGGGGCAGGGCATGAAAAACTGTTTTTT.